This T cell receptor beta chain was found in a study of tumor-infiltrating lymphocytes in primary liver carcinoma. Study at large: Samples produced roughly 3.65 to 7.5 million productive TCRbeta reads, comparable across tissue types.

Trimming left V 6 bases short and J 2 bases short, with 10 bases between. This CDR3 region has 13 residues. The sample holds one count of this clonotype. Priming with a constant-region primer yielded TCR beta cDNA from about 500 ng total RNA. The TCR beta library was amplified through three nested multiplex PCR rounds in a modified ARM-PCR procedure. Rounds one and two of PCR, each of roughly 10 cycles, were primed with TRBV1-TRBV30 forward primers and a C-beta reverse primer. From the multiplex PCR reads, TCRdb called clonotypes with MiXCR, one entry per CDR3 protein. The repertoire holds hundreds of thousands of distinct CDR3 sequences, with 50% to 75% as singletons. The authors took blood RNA from unsorted whole blood and also extracted germline DNA. Enrolled patients were chronically infected with HBV and treatment-naive.

This TCR was sampled from a woman aged 25 to 39 with primary liver carcinoma and hepatitis B virus infection. Sequences were obtained from peripheral blood. The chain links TRBV12-3 or TRBV12-4 to TRBJ1-2; D is ambiguous. The CDR3 DNA is TGTGCCAGCAGCGTAGCAGTAAACTATGGCTACACCTTC. Amino acids: CASSVAVNYGYTF.